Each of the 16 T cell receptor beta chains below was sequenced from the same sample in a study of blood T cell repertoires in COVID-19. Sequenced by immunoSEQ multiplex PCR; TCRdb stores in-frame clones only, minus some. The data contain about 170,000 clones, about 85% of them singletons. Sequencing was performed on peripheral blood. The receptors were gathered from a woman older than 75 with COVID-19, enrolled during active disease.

This CDR3 reads CASSKVGPWVRSETNSNEQFF. The DNA for the CDR3 is TGTGCCAGCAGCAAAGTAGGCCCCTGGGTACGGTCGGAAACAAACAGCAATGAGCAGTTCTTC. The chain is built from TRBV21-1 and TRBJ2-1; the table assigns TRBD1, which was not confirmed against the DNA. TRBV21-1 is classified as a pseudogene. The CDR3 is 21 residues long.

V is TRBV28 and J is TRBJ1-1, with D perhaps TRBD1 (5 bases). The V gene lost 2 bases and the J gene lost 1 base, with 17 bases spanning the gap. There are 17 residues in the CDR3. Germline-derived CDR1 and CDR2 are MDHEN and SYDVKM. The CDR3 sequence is CASSLGFRRGTNTEAFF. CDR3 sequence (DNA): TGTGCCAGCAGTTTAGGTTTTCGGAGGGGAACGAACACTGAAGCTTTCTTT.

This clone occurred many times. The CDR3 DNA follows: TGTGCCAGCAAAATGACAGGAGCGAGTCAGCCCCAGCATTTT. This encodes CASKMTGASQPQHF. The J gene is TRBJ1-5, the V gene TRBV27; the D gene is possibly TRBD1 (6 bases). Germline assignment: CDR1 MNHEY and CDR2 SMNVEV (reference sequence). V lost 7 bases and J 6 bases, leaving 16 bases between the germline ends. CDR3 length: 14 residues.

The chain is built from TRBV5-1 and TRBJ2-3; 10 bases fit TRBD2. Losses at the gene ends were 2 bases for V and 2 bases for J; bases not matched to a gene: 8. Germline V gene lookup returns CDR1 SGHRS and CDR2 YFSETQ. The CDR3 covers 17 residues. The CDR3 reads CASSFNTLAGTTDTQYF. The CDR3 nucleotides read TGCGCCAGCAGCTTCAATACACTAGCGGGGACCACAGATACGCAGTATTTT.

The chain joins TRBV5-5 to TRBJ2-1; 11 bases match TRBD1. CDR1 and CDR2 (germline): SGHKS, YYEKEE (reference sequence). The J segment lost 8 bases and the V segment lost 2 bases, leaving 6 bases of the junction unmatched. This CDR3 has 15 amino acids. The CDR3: CASSFRGQGEDEQFF. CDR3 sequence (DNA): TGTGCCAGCAGCTTTAGGGGACAGGGGGAGGATGAGCAGTTCTTC.

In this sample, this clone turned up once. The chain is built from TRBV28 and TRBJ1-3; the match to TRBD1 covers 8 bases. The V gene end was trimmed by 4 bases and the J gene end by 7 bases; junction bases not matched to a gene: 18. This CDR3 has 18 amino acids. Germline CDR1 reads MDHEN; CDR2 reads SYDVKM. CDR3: CASSSSDPGQGAWNTIYF. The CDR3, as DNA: TGTGCCAGCAGTTCAAGCGACCCAGGGCAGGGGGCCTGGAACACCATATATTTT.

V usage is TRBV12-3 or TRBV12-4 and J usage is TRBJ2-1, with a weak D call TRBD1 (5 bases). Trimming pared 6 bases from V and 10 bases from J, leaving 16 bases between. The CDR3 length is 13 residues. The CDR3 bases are TGTGCCAGCAGATTACAGGTAGATATGGAGCAGTTCTTC. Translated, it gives CASRLQVDMEQFF.

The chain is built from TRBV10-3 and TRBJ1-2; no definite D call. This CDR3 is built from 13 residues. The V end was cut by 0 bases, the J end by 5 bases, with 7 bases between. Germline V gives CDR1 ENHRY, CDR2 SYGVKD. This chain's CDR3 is CAISESPGYGYTF. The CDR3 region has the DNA TGTGCCATCAGTGAGTCGCCGGGGTATGGCTACACCTTC.

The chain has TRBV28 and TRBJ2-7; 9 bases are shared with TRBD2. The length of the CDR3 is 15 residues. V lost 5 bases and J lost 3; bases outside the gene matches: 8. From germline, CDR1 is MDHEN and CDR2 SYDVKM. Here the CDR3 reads CASSRAGTSLYEQYF. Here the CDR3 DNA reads TGTGCCAGCAGTCGCGCCGGGACTAGCCTCTACGAGCAGTACTTC.

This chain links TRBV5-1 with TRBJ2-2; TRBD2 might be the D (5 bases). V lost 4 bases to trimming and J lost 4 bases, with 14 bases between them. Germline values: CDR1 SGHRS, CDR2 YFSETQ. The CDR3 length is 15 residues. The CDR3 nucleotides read TGCGCCAGCAGCCCATCCCGGGATTTCACCGGGGAGCTGTTTTTT. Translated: CASSPSRDFTGELFF.

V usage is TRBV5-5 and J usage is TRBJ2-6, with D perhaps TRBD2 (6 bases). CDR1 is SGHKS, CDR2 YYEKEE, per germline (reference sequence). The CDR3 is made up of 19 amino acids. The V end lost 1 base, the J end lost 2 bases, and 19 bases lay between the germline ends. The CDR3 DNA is TGTGCCAGCAGCTTGTTCATGATAGGCGGGGCTACTGGGGCCAACGTCCTGACTTTC. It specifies CASSLFMIGGATGANVLTF.

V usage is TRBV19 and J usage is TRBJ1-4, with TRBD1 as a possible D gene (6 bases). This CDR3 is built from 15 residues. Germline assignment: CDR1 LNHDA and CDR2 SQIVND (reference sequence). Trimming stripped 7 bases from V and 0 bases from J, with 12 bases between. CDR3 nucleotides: TGTGCCAGTACTCAGGGACAAACAACTAATGAAAAACTGTTTTTT. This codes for CASTQGQTTNEKLFF.

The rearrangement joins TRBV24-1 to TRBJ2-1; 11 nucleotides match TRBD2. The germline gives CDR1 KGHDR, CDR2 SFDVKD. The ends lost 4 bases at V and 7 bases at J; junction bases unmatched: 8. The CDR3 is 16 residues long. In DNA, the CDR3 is TGTGCCACCAGTGAGACTAGCGGGAAGTCCCTAAATGAGCAGTTCTTC. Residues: CATSETSGKSLNEQFF.

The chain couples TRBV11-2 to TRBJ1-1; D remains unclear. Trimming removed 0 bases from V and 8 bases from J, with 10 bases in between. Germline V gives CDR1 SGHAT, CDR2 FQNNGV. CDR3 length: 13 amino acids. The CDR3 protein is CASSLDGGYEAFF. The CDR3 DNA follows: TGTGCCAGCAGCTTAGATGGAGGGTACGAAGCTTTCTTT.

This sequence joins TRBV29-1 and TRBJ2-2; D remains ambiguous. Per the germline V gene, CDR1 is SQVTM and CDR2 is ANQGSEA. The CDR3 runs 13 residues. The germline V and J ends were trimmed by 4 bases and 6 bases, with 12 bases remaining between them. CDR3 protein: CSVGWQAAGELFF. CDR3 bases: TGCAGCGTTGGTTGGCAGGCCGCCGGGGAGCTGTTTTTT.

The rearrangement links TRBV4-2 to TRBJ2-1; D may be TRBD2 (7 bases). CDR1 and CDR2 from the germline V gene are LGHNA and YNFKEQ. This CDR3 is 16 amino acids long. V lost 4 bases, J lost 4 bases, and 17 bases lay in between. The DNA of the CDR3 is TGTGCCAGCAGCCCTGGGACAAGCGGGGTGTACAATGAGCAGTTCTTC. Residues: CASSPGTSGVYNEQFF.